This T cell receptor (beta chain) is from a study of cytomegalovirus exposure and HLA in healthy donors. Study-wide context: Early released data comprised about 85 million unique TCRs from HLA-typed donors.

The study, taken as a whole, reports: It was in a later analysis that TCR association rates were seen to vary by HLA locus, highest for DRB1 and lowest for HLA-C. Evidence from a later analysis indicated that most CMV-associated TCR beta chains looked HLA-restricted. Serostatus for CMV was the only available immune exposure information.

Worth noting for this clone: Its antigen is still unknown.

This CDR3 has 15 residues. Deletions cut 0 bases from V and 7 bases from J, with 13 bases between. CDR1 and CDR2 (germline): LGHNA, YSLEER. The PCR was carried out with 60 Vbeta primers and 13 Jbeta primers. Produced via immunoSEQ multiplex PCR; TCRdb's table is partial and in-frame only. This table has fewer than 250,000 clones, roughly 80% appearing once. The sequencing input was PBMCs. The chain has TRBV4-3 and TRBJ1-5; D possibly corresponds to TRBD1 (5 bases). This TCR was sampled from a woman aged 18-35 years in good health and CMV-seronegative. The CDR3 coding sequence is TGCGCCAGCAGCCAAGATATAGGGGAAGAACAGCCCCAGCATTTT. This gives the protein CASSQDIGEEQPQHF.